A selection of T cell receptor beta chains follows, all from one sample in a study of cytomegalovirus exposure and HLA in healthy donors. Here immunoSEQ multiplex PCR was the method, and the copy in TCRdb shows in-frame clones only, minus some. The sample holds about 140,000 clones, roughly 79% seen once. Source material: PBMCs. All receptors come from a woman aged 40 to 55 in good health and CMV-seronegative. The CDR3 runs from the conserved cysteine through the conserved F or W. A D gene is named only where the DNA matches it firmly. Some rows mark clone size as missing; the rest say once, few, many or name a class of expanded clone.

d_gene: TRBD2
abundance: .
j_gene: TRBJ2-1
v_gene: TRBV5-1
CDR3nt: TGCGCCAGCAGCCCCACTACCGGGAGGATCACCTACAATGAGCAGTTCTTC
CDR3aa: CASSPTTGRITYNEQFF

d_gene: TRBD1
abundance: .
j_gene: TRBJ1-6
v_gene: TRBV4-2
CDR3nt: TGTGCCAGCAGCCAAGATTTAGACAGGGGGCTGGGGTCACCCCTCCACTTT
CDR3aa: CASSQDLDRGLGSPLHF

d_gene: .
abundance: .
j_gene: TRBJ2-7
v_gene: TRBV28
CDR3nt: TGTGCCAGCACATCAAACTACGAGCAGTACTTC
CDR3aa: CASTSNYEQYF

d_gene: TRBD2
abundance: .
j_gene: TRBJ2-7
v_gene: TRBV7-8
CDR3nt: TGTGCCAGCACCCAACCGACTAGCGGGAGAACGATCGAGCAGTACTTC
CDR3aa: CASTQPTSGRTIEQYF

d_gene: TRBD2
abundance: .
j_gene: TRBJ2-1
v_gene: TRBV5-1
CDR3nt: TGCGCCAGCAGCATTAGCGGGACGGGCTCCTACAATGAGCAGTTCTTC
CDR3aa: CASSISGTGSYNEQFF

d_gene: .
abundance: .
j_gene: TRBJ1-2
v_gene: TRBV5-6
CDR3nt: TGTGCCAGCAGCCCCTCTGCGGGGCTTTATGGCTACACCTTC
CDR3aa: CASSPSAGLYGYTF

d_gene: TRBD1
abundance: .
j_gene: TRBJ1-2
v_gene: TRBV6-6
CDR3nt: TGTGCCAGCAGTTCCCCCGACAGGGTGGGGTATGGCTACACCTTC
CDR3aa: CASSSPDRVGYGYTF

d_gene: .
abundance: few
j_gene: TRBJ2-7
v_gene: TRBV29-1
CDR3nt: TGCAGCGTTGCGGGCGGGGTGAGGAGAGGTGGCCGATACGAGCAGTACTTC
CDR3aa: CSVAGGVRRGGRYEQYF

d_gene: TRBD1
abundance: once
j_gene: TRBJ1-2
v_gene: TRBV29-1
CDR3nt: TGCAGCGTCGTCCCACCACAGGGGCCTAACTATGGCTACACCTTC
CDR3aa: CSVVPPQGPNYGYTF

d_gene: .
abundance: .
j_gene: TRBJ2-7
v_gene: TRBV6-6
CDR3nt: TGTGCCAGCAGTTACTCGAGTGGGGCCCACGAGCAGTACTTC
CDR3aa: CASSYSSGAHEQYF

d_gene: .
abundance: .
j_gene: TRBJ2-1
v_gene: TRBV4-1
CDR3nt: TGCGCCAGCAGCCAGGGGCGCCCTGAGGTCAATGAGCAGTTCTTC
CDR3aa: CASSQGRPEVNEQFF

d_gene: .
abundance: .
j_gene: TRBJ2-5
v_gene: TRBV2
CDR3nt: TGTGCCAGCAGTGTATCGTCTGCTCGGGCGGGGCTGGAGACCCAGTACTTC
CDR3aa: CASSVSSARAGLETQYF

d_gene: .
abundance: .
j_gene: TRBJ1-4
v_gene: TRBV11-2
CDR3nt: TGTGCCAGCAGCCATACAACCAGGGGTGCAACTAATGAAAAACTGTTTTTT
CDR3aa: CASSHTTRGATNEKLFF

d_gene: TRBD2
abundance: .
j_gene: TRBJ2-7
v_gene: TRBV5-4
CDR3nt: TGTGCCAGCCGGGGGGATCTAGCGGCCTACGAGCAGTACTTC
CDR3aa: CASRGDLAAYEQYF

d_gene: .
abundance: .
j_gene: TRBJ2-2
v_gene: TRBV7-2
CDR3nt: TGTGCCAGCAGCTCGCAGGGCCACACCGGGGAGCTGTTTTTT
CDR3aa: CASSSQGHTGELFF

d_gene: TRBD1
abundance: .
j_gene: TRBJ2-5
v_gene: TRBV28
CDR3nt: TGTGCCAGCAGCCGCCTCGGGACAGGCGAAAGGGCGACCCAGTACTTC
CDR3aa: CASSRLGTGERATQYF

d_gene: .
abundance: .
j_gene: TRBJ2-2
v_gene: TRBV11-2
CDR3nt: TGTGCCAGCAGCTTAGCGGCAGGGGCGGGAGCATGGACCGGGGAGCTGTTTTTT
CDR3aa: CASSLAAGAGAWTGELFF

d_gene: .
abundance: few
j_gene: TRBJ1-1
v_gene: TRBV9
CDR3nt: TGTGCCAGCAGCGTAGTCTCCAACACTGAAGCTTTCTTT
CDR3aa: CASSVVSNTEAFF

d_gene: .
abundance: once
j_gene: TRBJ1-4
v_gene: TRBV7-9
CDR3nt: TGTGCCAGCAGCTTAGGGTCAGGGGCTAATGAAAAACTGTTTTTT
CDR3aa: CASSLGSGANEKLFF

d_gene: .
abundance: few
j_gene: TRBJ2-5
v_gene: TRBV5-4
CDR3nt: TGTGCCAGCAGCCGAACAGGGGGGGAAGAGACCCAGTACTTC
CDR3aa: CASSRTGGEETQYF

d_gene: .
abundance: .
j_gene: TRBJ1-6
v_gene: TRBV9
CDR3nt: TGTGCCAGCAGCGAGGACGGGAACTATAATTCACCCCTCCACTTT
CDR3aa: CASSEDGNYNSPLHF

d_gene: TRBD2
abundance: .
j_gene: TRBJ2-3
v_gene: TRBV19
CDR3nt: TGTGCCAGTAGTTCGCGGACTAGTGCAGATACGCAGTATTTT
CDR3aa: CASSSRTSADTQYF

d_gene: .
abundance: few
j_gene: TRBJ2-6
v_gene: TRBV28
CDR3nt: TGTGCCAGCACCAGGGCACGGTCTGGGGCCAACGTCCTGACTTTC
CDR3aa: CASTRARSGANVLTF

d_gene: .
abundance: few
j_gene: TRBJ2-3
v_gene: TRBV14
CDR3nt: TGTGCCAGCAGGCAAACTAGACACGCCACAGATACGCAGTATTTT
CDR3aa: CASRQTRHATDTQYF

d_gene: .
abundance: .
j_gene: TRBJ2-2
v_gene: TRBV7-3
CDR3nt: TGTGCCAGCAGCCCAGGATTCACCGGGGAGCTGTTTTTT
CDR3aa: CASSPGFTGELFF

d_gene: TRBD1
abundance: once
j_gene: TRBJ2-7
v_gene: TRBV30
CDR3nt: TGTGCCTGGAGTGCTTCAGGGGGCTACGAGCAGTACTTC
CDR3aa: CAWSASGGYEQYF

d_gene: TRBD2
abundance: once
j_gene: TRBJ2-5
v_gene: TRBV2
CDR3nt: TGTGCCAGCAGTGTCAGACTAGCCTATGAAGAGACCCAGTACTTC
CDR3aa: CASSVRLAYEETQYF

d_gene: .
abundance: .
j_gene: TRBJ1-1
v_gene: TRBV2
CDR3nt: TGTGCCAGCAGTGAAATGGCGGGGGGGGACACTGAAGCTTTCTTT
CDR3aa: CASSEMAGGDTEAFF

d_gene: TRBD1
abundance: once
j_gene: TRBJ1-3
v_gene: TRBV11-2
CDR3nt: TGTGCCAGCAGCTTAAGCAGGGGGCTGAGGGGAAACACCATATATTTT
CDR3aa: CASSLSRGLRGNTIYF

d_gene: .
abundance: .
j_gene: TRBJ1-4
v_gene: TRBV7-9
CDR3nt: TGTGCCAGCAGCTCGTCCGGGTCGGGTGAAAAACTGTTTTTT
CDR3aa: CASSSSGSGEKLFF

d_gene: .
abundance: .
j_gene: TRBJ1-3
v_gene: TRBV7-2
CDR3nt: TGTGCCAGCAGCGTCAGTCCCGGGAACACCATATATTTT
CDR3aa: CASSVSPGNTIYF

d_gene: .
abundance: .
j_gene: TRBJ1-2
v_gene: TRBV27
CDR3nt: TGTGCCAGCATCGCTATTCAGGGTGACTCGAGCGGCTACACCTTC
CDR3aa: CASIAIQGDSSGYTF

d_gene: .
abundance: .
j_gene: TRBJ2-7
v_gene: TRBV28
CDR3nt: TGTGCCAGCAAGGGGTACTCCTACGAGCAGTACTTC
CDR3aa: CASKGYSYEQYF

d_gene: TRBD2
abundance: .
j_gene: TRBJ2-2
v_gene: TRBV28
CDR3nt: TGTGCCAGCAGTCATGGGACTAGCGGGAGTTGGGACACCGGGGAGCTGTTTTTT
CDR3aa: CASSHGTSGSWDTGELFF

d_gene: TRBD2
abundance: .
j_gene: TRBJ2-1
v_gene: TRBV11-2
CDR3nt: TGTGCCAGCAGCACGGGACTAACTAATGAGCAGTTCTTC
CDR3aa: CASSTGLTNEQFF

d_gene: TRBD2
abundance: .
j_gene: TRBJ2-1
v_gene: TRBV9
CDR3nt: TGTGCCAGCAGCGCACGTAGCGGGAGCGGGGATGAGCAGTTCTTC
CDR3aa: CASSARSGSGDEQFF

d_gene: TRBD2
abundance: .
j_gene: TRBJ2-2
v_gene: TRBV27
CDR3nt: TGTGCCAGCAGTTATTTAGCGGGACCCACCGGGGAGCTGTTTTTT
CDR3aa: CASSYLAGPTGELFF

d_gene: .
abundance: .
j_gene: TRBJ2-7
v_gene: TRBV5-6
CDR3nt: TGTGCCAGCAGCTTAGGACAGGCGGGGTGGGAGCAGTACTTC
CDR3aa: CASSLGQAGWEQYF

d_gene: .
abundance: .
j_gene: TRBJ2-2
v_gene: TRBV5-1
CDR3nt: TGCGCCAGCAGCTTGGGACAGGTGGGAACCGGGGAGCTGTTTTTT
CDR3aa: CASSLGQVGTGELFF

d_gene: .
abundance: .
j_gene: TRBJ1-5
v_gene: TRBV9
CDR3nt: TGTGCCAGCAGCGTAGTGGAGGGCACCCCCCAGCATTTT
CDR3aa: CASSVVEGTPQHF

d_gene: TRBD1
abundance: .
j_gene: TRBJ1-1
v_gene: TRBV4-1
CDR3nt: TGCGCCAGCAGCCAAGCCGGGACAGGGGAAACTGAAGCTTTCTTT
CDR3aa: CASSQAGTGETEAFF

d_gene: .
abundance: .
j_gene: TRBJ2-7
v_gene: TRBV20-1
CDR3nt: TGCAGTGCTACTAGGAGCTACGAGCAGTACTTC
CDR3aa: CSATRSYEQYF

d_gene: .
abundance: .
j_gene: TRBJ1-5
v_gene: TRBV6-1
CDR3nt: TGTGCCAGCAGTGAACGGGGGGATCAGCCCCAGCATTTT
CDR3aa: CASSERGDQPQHF

d_gene: .
abundance: .
j_gene: TRBJ1-1
v_gene: TRBV6-5
CDR3nt: TGTGCCAGCAGTTACGGAGGAAACACTGAAGCTTTCTTT
CDR3aa: CASSYGGNTEAFF

d_gene: TRBD2
abundance: .
j_gene: TRBJ2-6
v_gene: TRBV7-9
CDR3nt: TGTGCCAGCAGCTTAGCTCCACGAGCGGGAGGATTAGGGGCCAACGTCCTGACTTTC
CDR3aa: CASSLAPRAGGLGANVLTF

d_gene: .
abundance: .
j_gene: TRBJ2-7
v_gene: TRBV5-4
CDR3nt: TGTGCCAGCAGCCGGACAGCGCCCGGACCTTCCTACGAGCAGTACTTC
CDR3aa: CASSRTAPGPSYEQYF

d_gene: .
abundance: few
j_gene: TRBJ2-3
v_gene: TRBV4-1
CDR3nt: TGCGCCAGCAGCCAGAGTAGGCAGGTGCTCGTAGATACGCAGTATTTT
CDR3aa: CASSQSRQVLVDTQYF